This T cell receptor (beta chain) came from a study of shared clonotypes between healthy human individuals. Across the whole study: Samples came from a couple of female and a few male donors aged 18 to 49. Study-wide results and limits: The sharing of about 5.3% of naive CD4 clonotypes was seen across a handful of donors.

Naive CD45RA+ and memory CD45RA-negative subsets were split from CD4+ cells. The germline V gene encodes CDR1 SGDLS and CDR2 YYNGEE. V was clipped by 3 bases and J by 7 bases; unmatched bases: 11. The CDR3 spans 16 residues. In regard to this clone: Its antigen is still unknown.

Clones were sequenced by immunoSEQ multiplex PCR, and TCRdb holds only the in-frame ones, with some missing. Among some 2.1 million clones listed, roughly 94% were seen once. This chain links TRBV9 with TRBJ1-3, with TRBD1 identical over 9 bases. The sequence derives from a man aged 18 to 35 in good health. The material sequenced was naive CD4+ T cells sorted from blood. Subset denoted: CD45RA+ positively selected. CDR3 nucleotide sequence: TGTGCCAGCAGCGCGGGGGACAGGGAGATCAGGAACACCATATATTTT. Protein: CASSAGDREIRNTIYF.